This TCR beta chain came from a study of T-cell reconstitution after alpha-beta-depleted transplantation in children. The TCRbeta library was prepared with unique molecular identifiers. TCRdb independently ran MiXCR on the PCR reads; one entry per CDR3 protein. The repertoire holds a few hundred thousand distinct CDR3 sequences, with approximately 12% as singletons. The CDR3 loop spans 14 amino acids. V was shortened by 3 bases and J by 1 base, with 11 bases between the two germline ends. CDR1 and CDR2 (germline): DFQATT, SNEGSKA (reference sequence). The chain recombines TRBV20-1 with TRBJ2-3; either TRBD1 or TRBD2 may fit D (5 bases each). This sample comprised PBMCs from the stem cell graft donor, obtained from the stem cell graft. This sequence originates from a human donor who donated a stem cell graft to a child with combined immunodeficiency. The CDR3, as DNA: TGCAGTGCTAGGTCCGGGACGGGCACAGATACGCAGTATTTT. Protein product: CSARSGTGTDTQYF.